One T cell receptor beta chain is described in this entry. The table lists this clonotype with a few counts. The antigen it recognizes is unknown. No quality values exist for individual bases; no much larger clone is one base distant. These data are taken from a study of patients and donors after allogeneic stem cell transplantation (dated by TCRdb to about 2020). The library was made by RT-PCR. For sequencing, a NextSeq 550 was employed. Clones were called with MiXCR by TCRdb after fastp trimmed the public reads at Q25, and only in-frame beta chains were retained. Entries are consolidated by CDR3 protein sequence, retaining the most common genes and DNA. Counted in this sample were 900,000 to 1,000,000 distinct CDR3 sequences; roughly 18% of them appeared once. Of the sample, around 6% falls within the top ten clones. Counted from cysteine to phenylalanine, this CDR3 has 16 amino acids. Only the CDR3 portion is preserved as DNA: 48 bases, with reading frame beginning at the first base. In the germline V gene, CDR1 corresponds to SGDLS and CDR2 to YYNGEE. V is trimmed back by 2 bases and J by 1 base, and the junction contains 2 bases that no gene match accounts for.

This chain joins TRBV9 to TRBJ2-2; 10 bases in between match TRBD2. The material sequenced was blood, either unsorted or a sorted T cell fraction (not recorded which). The TCR sequence derives from a human donor who was either an allogeneic HSCT recipient or a stem cell or donor lymphocyte infusion donor (not recorded which). It is not recorded whose cells these are; they may come from a transplant donor. The DNA sequence is TGTGCCAGCAGCGTCCTAGCGGGGGTGAACACCGGGGAGCTGTTTTTT. Its translation is CASSVLAGVNTGELFF.